This T cell receptor beta chain was captured in a study of metastatic and nonmetastatic thyroid tumors. Findings of the study overall: When malignant thyroid tumors were compared with benign nodules, TCR beta diversity was reportedly significantly higher in the malignant tumors. This held in both blood and tumor samples.

This clone was seen ten or more times. What it binds is not known. TCRdb re-called the PCR reads through MiXCR. Of 25,000 to 35,000 clones in the sample, 3.5% to 5% were seen once. Ahead of thyroid surgery, no patient had received treatment of any kind. This TCR was sampled from a female donor with papillary thyroid cancer or a benign thyroid nodule (not recorded which). Some clones in this sample may be carry-over from other donors' samples. Source material: blood.

The CDR3 DNA reads TGTGCCAGCAGCCCATTTACCCTGAGAGGAGGAGAGCAGTACTTC. Protein product: CASSPFTLRGGEQYF. The chain links TRBV7-8 to TRBJ2-7, with a possible D match to TRBD2 (5 bases). From germline, CDR1 is SGHVS and CDR2 FQNEAQ. The V end was cut by 5 bases, the J end by 7 bases, with 21 bases between. CDR3 length: 15 amino acids.